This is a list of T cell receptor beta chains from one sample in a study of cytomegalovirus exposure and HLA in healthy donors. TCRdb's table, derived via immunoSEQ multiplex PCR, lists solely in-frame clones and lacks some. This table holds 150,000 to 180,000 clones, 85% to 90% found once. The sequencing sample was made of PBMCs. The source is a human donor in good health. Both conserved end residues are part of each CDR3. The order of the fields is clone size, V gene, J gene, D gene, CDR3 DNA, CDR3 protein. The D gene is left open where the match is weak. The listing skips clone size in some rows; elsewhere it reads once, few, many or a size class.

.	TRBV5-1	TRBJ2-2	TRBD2	TGCGCCAGCAGCGCCGGGGGGGCTCACACCGGGGAGCTGTTTTTT	CASSAGGAHTGELFF
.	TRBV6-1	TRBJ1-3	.	TGTGCCTGCGAATCGAGCTCTGGAAACACCATATATTTT	CACESSSGNTIYF
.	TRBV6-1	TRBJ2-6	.	TGTGCCAGCAGTGATGATGACAGTATTTGGGCCGACGCTGGGGCCAACGTCCTGACTTTC	CASSDDDSIWADAGANVLTF
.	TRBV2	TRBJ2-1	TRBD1	TGTGCCAGCAGTACACGAACGCGACAGGGGGCGAGGGCATACAATGAGCAGTTCTTC	CASSTRTRQGARAYNEQFF
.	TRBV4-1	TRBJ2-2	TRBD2	TGCGCCAGCAGCCAAAATAGCGGGGGTGGTACCGGGGAGCTGTTTTTT	CASSQNSGGGTGELFF
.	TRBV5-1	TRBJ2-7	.	TGCGCCAGCAGCCGGGTGGCAGGGGAAAGGTACGAGCAGTACTTC	CASSRVAGERYEQYF
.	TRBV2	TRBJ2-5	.	TGTGCCAGCAGGTCACAGGGTCAAGAGACCCAGTACTTC	CASRSQGQETQYF
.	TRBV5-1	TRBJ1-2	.	TGCGCCAGCAGCATCTCTCTCCCCGGAGCTGGCTACACCTTC	CASSISLPGAGYTF
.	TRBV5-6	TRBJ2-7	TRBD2	TGTGCCAGCAGTTTCGCTGGGACTACAAAACTCTACGAGCAGTACTTC	CASSFAGTTKLYEQYF
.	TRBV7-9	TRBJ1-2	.	TGTGCCAGCAGCTTAGCGCAGGAAAGGAATGGCTACACCTTC	CASSLAQERNGYTF
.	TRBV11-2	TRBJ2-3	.	TGTGCCAGCAGCTTGTTGACGGGTCGGTGGGGCACAGATACGCAGTATTTT	CASSLLTGRWGTDTQYF
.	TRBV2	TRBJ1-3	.	TGTGCCAGCAGTGAAAGGCAGCGGGCTGGAAACACCATATATTTT	CASSERQRAGNTIYF
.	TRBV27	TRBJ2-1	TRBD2	TGTGCCAGCAGTTTATTCAAACTAGCGGGGGCACCAAGGTACAATGAGCAGTTCTTC	CASSLFKLAGAPRYNEQFF
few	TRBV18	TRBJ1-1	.	TGTGCCAGCTCACCCCAAAACACTAAAGGGGACACTGAAGCTTTCTTT	CASSPQNTKGDTEAFF
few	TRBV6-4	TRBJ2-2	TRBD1	TGTGCCAGCAGTCGTGGGACAGGGGACACCGGGGAGCTGTTTTTT	CASSRGTGDTGELFF
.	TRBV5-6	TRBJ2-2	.	TGTGCCAGCAGCTTGGCAGGGAACACCGGGGAGCTGTTTTTT	CASSLAGNTGELFF
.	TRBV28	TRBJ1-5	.	TGTGCCAGCAGCTCCCCCGGGGAGGGGGGCAATCAGCCCCAGCATTTT	CASSSPGEGGNQPQHF
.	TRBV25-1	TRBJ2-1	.	TGTGCCAGCAGTGACCTCTCGGTCTCCAATGAGCAGTTCTTC	CASSDLSVSNEQFF
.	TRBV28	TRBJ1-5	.	TGTGCCAGCAGTGGGGGCAGGCGAGGCAATCAGCCCCAGCATTTT	CASSGGRRGNQPQHF
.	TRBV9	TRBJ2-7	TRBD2	TGTGCCAGCAGCCCCCACGCTAGCGGCCCCTACGAGCAGTACTTC	CASSPHASGPYEQYF
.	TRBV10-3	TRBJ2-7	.	TGTGCCGCCACCCCCGTGGGGAGAGCCTACGAGCAGTACTTC	CAATPVGRAYEQYF
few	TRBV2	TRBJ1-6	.	TGTGCCAGCGGGCCAACACCACCTAATTCACCCCTCCACTTT	CASGPTPPNSPLHF
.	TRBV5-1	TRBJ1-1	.	TGCGCCAGCAGCCCGACGGTAGGGGTGGACACTGAAGCTTTCTTT	CASSPTVGVDTEAFF
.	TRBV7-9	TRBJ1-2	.	TGTGCCAGCAGCATGGACAGCTCTAACTATGGCTACACCTTC	CASSMDSSNYGYTF
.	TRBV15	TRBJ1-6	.	TGTGCCACCAGCAGGGACAGTCGTTCTCCCCTCCACTTT	CATSRDSRSPLHF
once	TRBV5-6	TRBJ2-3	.	TGTGCCAGCAGCAAGGGACTTAGAAACACAGATACGCAGTATTTT	CASSKGLRNTDTQYF
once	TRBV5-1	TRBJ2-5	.	TGCGCCAGCAGCTTCCAGACAGATCAAGAGACCCAGTACTTC	CASSFQTDQETQYF
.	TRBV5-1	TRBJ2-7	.	TGCGCCAGCAGCTTGACAGGGTACGAGCAGTACTTC	CASSLTGYEQYF
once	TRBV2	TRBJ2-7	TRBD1	TGTGCCAGCAGTGAAGGGGGACAGCTCTCCTACGAGCAGTACTTC	CASSEGGQLSYEQYF
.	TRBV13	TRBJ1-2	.	TGTGCCAGCAGCTTAGGGTCCTCGAGGCGTCCCCGGGTTTACTATGGCTACACCTTC	CASSLGSSRRPRVYYGYTF
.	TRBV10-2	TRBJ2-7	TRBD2	TGCGCCAGCAGTGAGTGGGCGGGAGGAACGGGCGAGCAGTACTTC	CASSEWAGGTGEQYF
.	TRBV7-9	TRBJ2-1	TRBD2	TGTGCCAGCAGCTTCGCGGGGGGCCGTACGAGTGAGCAGTTCTTC	CASSFAGGRTSEQFF
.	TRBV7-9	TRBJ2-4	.	TGTGCCAGCAGCTCGCCGGACAGAGCCAAAAACATTCAGTACTTC	CASSSPDRAKNIQYF
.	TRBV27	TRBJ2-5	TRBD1	TGTGCCAGCGGGAACAGGGGTTTCGAGACCCAGTACTTC	CASGNRGFETQYF
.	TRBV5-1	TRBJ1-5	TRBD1	TGCGCCAGCAGCTTGGAAGGGACAGAGAATCAGCCCCAGCATTTT	CASSLEGTENQPQHF
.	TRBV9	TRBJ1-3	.	TGTGCCAGCAGTAATACAGGGACCAGCTCTGGAAACACCATATATTTT	CASSNTGTSSGNTIYF
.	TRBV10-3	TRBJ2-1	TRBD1	TGTGCCATCAGTGATGTCCGACAGGGAATGATAGATGAGCAGTTCTTC	CAISDVRQGMIDEQFF
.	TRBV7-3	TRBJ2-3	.	TGTGCCAGCAGCTTAATGTGGGGCCCCACAGATACGCAGTATTTT	CASSLMWGPTDTQYF
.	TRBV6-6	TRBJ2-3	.	TGTGCCAGCAGTTCTTCAGGAGATACGCAGTATTTT	CASSSSGDTQYF
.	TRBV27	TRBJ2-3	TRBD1	TGTGCCAGCGGACCCCCTTACAGGGGGGCCGGCACAGATACGCAGTATTTT	CASGPPYRGAGTDTQYF
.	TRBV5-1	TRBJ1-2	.	TGCGCCAGCAGCTTGGCCGAGATGGGACTATATGGCTACACCTTC	CASSLAEMGLYGYTF
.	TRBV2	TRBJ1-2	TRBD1	TGTGCCAGCAGTGAAGTGACAGGGGTCGGTGGCTACACCTTC	CASSEVTGVGGYTF
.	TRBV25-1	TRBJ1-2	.	TGTGCCAGCAGCCCACGGAGGGGGGGGGACTATGGCTACACCTTC	CASSPRRGGDYGYTF
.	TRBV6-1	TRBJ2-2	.	TGTGCCAGCAGTACGCAACAGGAAACCGGGGAGCTGTTTTTT	CASSTQQETGELFF
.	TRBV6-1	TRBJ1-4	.	TGTGCCAGCAGTGCGGGACAAAGTAATGAAAAACTGTTTTTT	CASSAGQSNEKLFF
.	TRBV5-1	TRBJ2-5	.	TGCGCCAGCAGCTTGGATCCCCGAGAGACCCAGTACTTC	CASSLDPRETQYF
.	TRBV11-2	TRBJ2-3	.	TGTGCCAGCAGCATACAAAGCACAGATACGCAGTATTTT	CASSIQSTDTQYF
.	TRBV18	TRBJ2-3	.	TGTGCCAGCTCGAACCACAGGGTCGACACAGATACGCAGTATTTT	CASSNHRVDTDTQYF
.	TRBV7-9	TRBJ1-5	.	TGTGCCAGCAGCAACGGACAGAACAATCAGCCCCAGCATTTT	CASSNGQNNQPQHF
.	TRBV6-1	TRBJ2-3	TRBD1	TGTGCCAGCAGTGGAGCCGGGACAGGGCGGATAGATACGCAGTATTTT	CASSGAGTGRIDTQYF
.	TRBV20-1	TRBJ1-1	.	TGCAGTGCTCCCGGACTGTCTGAAGCTTTCTTT	CSAPGLSEAFF
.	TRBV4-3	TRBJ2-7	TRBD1	TGCGCCAGCAGCCAGACAGGGAGTAGGAACGAGCAGTACTTC	CASSQTGSRNEQYF
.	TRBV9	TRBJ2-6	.	TGTGCCAGCAGCGAGGGATGGTCTGGGGCCAACATCCTGACTTTC	CASSEGWSGANILTF
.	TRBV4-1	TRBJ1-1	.	TGCGCCAGCAGCCAACACCAGACAGCGAACACTGAAGCTTTCTTT	CASSQHQTANTEAFF
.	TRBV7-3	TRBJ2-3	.	TGTGCCAGCAGTTTAACCAGCGGACGGACAGATACGCAGTATTTT	CASSLTSGRTDTQYF
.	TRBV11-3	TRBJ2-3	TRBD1	TGTGCCAGCAGCTTGGGTGGAGGACAGGGCCGCACAGATACGCAGTATTTT	CASSLGGGQGRTDTQYF
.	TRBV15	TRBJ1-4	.	TGTGCCACCAGCAGAGACAGGGCCGAAAAACTGTTTTTT	CATSRDRAEKLFF
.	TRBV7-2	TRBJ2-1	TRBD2	TGTGCCAGCAGCTTAGTCGGCGGGAGCTACAATGAGCAGTTCTTC	CASSLVGGSYNEQFF
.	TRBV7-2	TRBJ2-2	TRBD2	TGTGCCAGCAGTCTTGTCCGGCGGGGGGTCGGCGGGGAGCTGTTTTTT	CASSLVRRGVGGELFF